The following is a TCR beta chain sequence with its context. This clone was seen once. Its antigen remains unidentified. There are no base qualities to consult, and no much larger clone falls within one base. Via the germline V gene, CDR1 is MDHEN and CDR2 SYDVKM. The junction shows trimming of 10 bases on V and 11 bases on J, and the gene matches do not reach 14 bases of it. Reading from cysteine to phenylalanine, the CDR3 counts 12 amino acids. Of all the DNA, just the CDR3 is kept, 36 bases in frame from base 1. TCR CDR3 regions were amplified from genomic DNA by multiplex PCR using the deep immunoSEQ assay. Genomic DNA extracted from each cell subset was distributed evenly over all wells of several immunoSEQ 96-well plates, and each plate served as one replicate. For sorted subsets, 150 to 250 ng genomic DNA, equal to approximately 30,000 T cell genomes, was loaded into each replicate PCR. Purified libraries were measured with a Qubit 3.0 fluorometer, size-checked on a Bioanalyzer 2100, and measured again with the KAPA Library Quantification kit. Every immunoSEQ 96-well plate was sequenced on a separate single-read 150-cycle Illumina NextSeq 550 flow cell. The original pipeline was this. Because the immunoSEQ output included only junctional sequences and no quality scores, the filtering could not be the same as the filtering used for full-length reads. To assign V/J genes and CDR3, sequences were annotated against IMGT germline references using PyIR, a Python wrapper for IgBLAST v1.9. Reads were removed for weak V/J assignments (E-value above 1e-6), missing CDR3, stop codons, out-of-frame junctions, or ambiguous translated residues. V3J clonotypes were defined as sequences sharing an identical inferred V gene, J gene, and CDR3 amino acid sequence. To compute the percentage overlap between repertoires, the number of shared unique clonotypes was divided by the size of the smaller repertoire. Richness of each repertoire was evaluated using RTK rarefaction, the Chao1 estimator, and Recon v2.1 estimates of unobserved clonotypes. Generation probabilities for all TCRbeta clonotypes obtained by the gDNA method from a handful of donors were computed using OLGA. TCRdb took over this immuneACCESS table, retaining in-frame rearrangements with V and J assigned. Such tables are incomplete; in checked studies, under half of the missing clones stem from an unresolved V gene, and the remainder is unexplained. Clonal size and the V and J genes are those of that table, whereas D and trimming came from the DNA. The sample table records millions of clones; approximately 92% of these occur just once. Of the sample, 0.14% falls within the top ten clones.

The donors were healthy, HIV-negative adults with no recently reported acute infections or vaccinations. Every donor was a Caucasian adult residing in Nashville, Tennessee, USA. CD4+ T cells were enriched by magnetic negative selection; naive cells were then positively selected on CD45RA, and the negative fraction formed the memory subset. Blood was collected by leukapheresis, and PBMCs were isolated by Ficoll-Histopaque density gradient centrifugation and then cryopreserved in liquid nitrogen vapor phase. Analytical flow cytometry was used to check the purity and quantity of each magnetically sorted T cell population. Each sorted fraction had its genomic DNA isolated and then quantified by UV absorbance on a Nanodrop 2000c. This specimen comes from a study of shared clonotypes between healthy human individuals (dated by TCRdb to about 2020). For the wider study: A few men and a couple of women, aged 18 to 49 years, made up the cohort. Between about 0.8 and 9 billion PBMCs per donor were obtained by leukapheresis. To increase sequencing depth and limit assay-specific biases, different laboratories used diverse techniques to prepare libraries and sequence TCR repertoires. To estimate repertoire size and how much clonotypes are shared between individuals, the study performed deep sequencing of blood TCR repertoires from a few healthy adults. Per donor, three plates each were used for CD4 naive and CD4 memory, two for CD8 naive, and one for CD8 memory.

Summary of the overall study and its limitations: Naive subsets generally had larger estimated clonotype richness than memory subsets did. Incomplete sequencing was indicated by rarefaction of sorted-subset datasets, despite the large sequencing depth. Clonotypes shared by all four sorted-subset donors showed higher generation probabilities than non-shared clonotypes. Only blood was sampled, and tissue TCR repertoires likely differ from those in blood. Because the study included only a small number of donors, the genetic and exposure-history diversity represented was limited. When a handful of donors were compared, the shared fraction of clonotypes was about 5.2% for naive CD4, approximately 3.5% for naive CD8, roughly 2.3% for memory CD4, and under 0.5% for memory CD8. Based on pairwise subsampling, the degree of clonotype sharing among donors was expected to be affected by sequencing depth.

The rearrangement combines TRBV28 with TRBJ2-7, with TRBD1 identical over 7 junction bases. The sample comprised naive CD4+ T cells sorted from blood. Sample cell subset or site, as interpreted from the label and publication: CD45RA+ positively selected. This clonotype originated in a man aged 18 to 35 in good health. The DNA reads as follows: TGTGCCACGGGGACAGCTACTTCCGTGGAGTACTTC. Its translation reads: CATGTATSVEYF.